A single sample is the source of the 21 T cell receptor beta chains below, sequenced in a study of healthy donors' naive CD4 and CD8 T cells. A linear amplification protocol produced the TCR libraries from 500 ng of total RNA. TCRdb reanalysed the reads using MiXCR and keeps one entry per CDR3 protein. The table records roughly 200,000 distinct CDR3 sequences, about 74% of them present only once. Sequencing was carried out using naive CD4+ and CD8+ T cells sorted from blood, pooled from several donors. Receptors originate from a pool of human donors in good health; the sample pools cells from several healthy donors.

The table lists this clonotype with a count of one. This chain uses TRBV29-1 with TRBJ2-1; D call uncertain. V lost 6 bases, J lost 7 bases, and 10 bases lay in between. The germline gives CDR1 SQVTM, CDR2 ANQGSEA. The CDR3 contains 11 residues. As DNA, the CDR3 is TGCAGCGTGGCGGTCGAAAATGAGCAGTTCTTC. This codes for CSVAVENEQFF.

The V gene is TRBV7-8, the J gene TRBJ2-7; tentatively, D is TRBD1 or TRBD2 (5 bases each). Trimming stripped 3 bases from V and 5 bases from J, with 20 bases between. The CDR3 spans 16 residues. From germline, CDR1 is SGHVS and CDR2 FQNEAQ. As DNA, the CDR3 is TGTGCCAGCAGCTTCTTAACCGGGACCGGAGGAGACGAGCAGTACTTC. This gives the protein CASSFLTGTGGDEQYF.

In its sample, this clonotype was seen a few times. The V gene is TRBV29-1, the J gene TRBJ2-7, with TRBD1 identical over 9 bases. The V gene's germline CDR1 is SQVTM and CDR2 ANQGSEA. V shed 8 bases, J shed 0 bases, and the junction held 5 bases outside the gene matches. This CDR3 region has 13 residues. This CDR3 is CSFRDRDSYEQYF. As DNA, the CDR3 is TGCAGCTTCCGGGACAGGGACTCCTACGAGCAGTACTTC.

V and J are TRBV20-1 and TRBJ2-5, with 11 positions matching TRBD1. V gave up 2 bases and J gave up 2 bases; unmatched junction bases: 1. The germline V gene has CDR1 DFQATT and CDR2 SNEGSKA (reference sequence). The CDR3 contains 14 residues. The CDR3 protein is CSARRDRGQETQYF. The CDR3 DNA follows: TGCAGTGCTAGACGGGACAGGGGGCAAGAGACCCAGTACTTC.

This chain uses TRBV20-1 with TRBJ2-7; D is uncertain. Germline CDR1 is DFQATT and CDR2 is SNEGSKA (reference sequence). V gave up 5 bases and J gave up 5 bases, with 16 bases separating them. The CDR3 extends over 13 amino acids. CDR3 amino acids: CSAPDPVLDEQYF. The CDR3 nucleotides read TGCAGTGCTCCAGACCCCGTCCTTGACGAGCAGTACTTC.

J is TRBJ1-2 and V is TRBV6-5; 9 bases are shared with TRBD1. Germline V gene lookup returns CDR1 MNHEY and CDR2 SVGAGI. This CDR3 spans 15 amino acids. Trimming at V came to 5 bases and at J to 5 bases, leaving 9 bases not matched to a gene. The CDR3, as DNA: TGTGCCAGCAGTGTCGGACAGGGGAGTGTGTATGGCTACACCTTC. It specifies CASSVGQGSVYGYTF.

J is TRBJ2-7 and V is TRBV6-5; D unclear. The germline gives CDR1 MNHEY, CDR2 SVGAGI. V lost 6 bases, J lost 1 base, and 10 bases lay in between. The CDR3 is 13 amino acids. CDR3 in amino acids: CASSTDVSYEQYF. DNA for the CDR3: TGTGCCAGCAGCACGGACGTGTCCTACGAGCAGTACTTC.

The chain links TRBV19 to TRBJ2-6; a possible D gene is TRBD2 (5 bases). Germline CDR1 LNHDA, CDR2 SQIVND (reference sequence). This CDR3 is 13 amino acids long. The CDR3 sequence: CASDFSGANVLTF. CDR3 nucleotides: TGTGCTAGCGACTTCTCTGGGGCCAACGTCCTGACTTTC.

Only one count was recorded for this clonotype. J is TRBJ2-1 and V is TRBV4-3; D call uncertain. Deletions cut 2 bases from V and 0 bases from J, with 11 bases between. Germline V lookup: CDR1 LGHNA, CDR2 YSLEER. The CDR3 runs to 16 residues. The CDR3 DNA is TGCGCCAGCAGCCAATGGTTCAGGACCTCCTACAATGAGCAGTTCTTC. This gives the protein CASSQWFRTSYNEQFF.

V and J are TRBV28 and TRBJ1-3; D unclear. This CDR3 contains 12 residues. The germline V gene encodes CDR1 MDHEN and CDR2 SYDVKM. Trimming stripped 6 bases from V and 7 bases from J, with 10 bases between. In DNA form, the CDR3 reads TGTGCCAGCAGCCCCGTTAGGAACACCATATATTTT. Residues: CASSPVRNTIYF.

This clonotype was found a few times. This sequence joins TRBV20-1 and TRBJ2-7, with D perhaps matching TRBD1 (6 bases). This CDR3 is built from 13 residues. The germline V and J ends were trimmed by 4 bases and 1 base, with 11 bases remaining between them. Germline loops: CDR1 DFQATT, CDR2 SNEGSKA (reference sequence). The CDR3 loop is CSAIPTGSYEQYF. The CDR3 DNA is TGCAGTGCTATACCGACAGGATCCTACGAGCAGTACTTC.

The chain carries TRBV29-1 and TRBJ2-3; tentative D call: TRBD2 (6 bases). Trimming left V 8 bases short and J 6 bases short, with 24 bases between. This CDR3 comprises 15 residues. Per the germline V gene, CDR1 is SQVTM and CDR2 is ANQGSEA. CDR3 nucleotides: TGCAGCCTAAACCTGGCAGGGAGGAGGGAGGATACGCAGTATTTT. Its protein product is CSLNLAGRREDTQYF.

This clonotype has only one observation. This chain uses TRBV29-1 with TRBJ2-1; 12 bases are a match to TRBD2. CDR1 is SQVTM, CDR2 ANQGSEA, per germline. This CDR3 contains 15 residues. V dropped 2 bases and J dropped 9; count of bases not matched to a gene: 8. The chain's CDR3 is CSVERTSGISGEQFF. The CDR3 DNA is TGCAGCGTTGAAAGGACTAGCGGGATTTCCGGTGAGCAGTTCTTC.

In its sample, this clonotype was seen a few times. The V gene is TRBV5-6, the J gene TRBJ2-1; D uncertain. The CDR3 consists of 12 residues. V was clipped by 4 bases and J by 7 bases, with 9 bases between them. Germline loops: CDR1 SGHDT, CDR2 YYEEEE. This chain's CDR3 is CASSPGVNEQFF. The CDR3 coding sequence is TGTGCCAGCAGCCCCGGCGTTAATGAGCAGTTCTTC.

The genes are TRBV6-5 and TRBJ2-6; the D gene could be TRBD1 or TRBD2 (6 bases each). Germline V gives CDR1 MNHEY, CDR2 SVGAGI. The germline V and J ends were trimmed by 7 bases and 15 bases, with 22 bases remaining between them. The CDR3 has 14 amino acids. Written as DNA, the CDR3 is TGTGCCAGCACGGGTGGCGGGACACGTGAGGCCCTGACTTTC. Encoded protein: CASTGGGTREALTF.

The chain carries TRBV6-6 and TRBJ1-1, with 9 bases fitting TRBD1. Germline V lookup: CDR1 MNHNY, CDR2 SVGAGI (reference sequence). The CDR3 consists of 14 residues. V dropped 2 bases and J dropped 4; count of bases not matched to a gene: 2. CDR3 sequence: CASSYGQGTTEAFF. CDR3 nucleotide sequence: TGTGCCAGCAGTTACGGACAGGGGACCACTGAAGCTTTCTTT.

The chain links TRBV5-1 to TRBJ2-5, with D possibly matching TRBD2 (5 bases). V lost 1 base, J lost 1 base, and 14 bases lay in between. The germline V gene encodes CDR1 SGHRS and CDR2 YFSETQ. The CDR3 runs to 16 residues. Here the CDR3 reads CASSLSGNTVQETQYF. In DNA form, the CDR3 reads TGCGCCAGCAGCTTGAGCGGAAACACCGTCCAAGAGACCCAGTACTTC.

The V call is TRBV27, the J call TRBJ1-3, with 11 bases fitting TRBD1. The CDR3 has 15 residues. The V and J ends lost 4 bases and 9 bases, in that order; junction bases with no gene match: 8. The germline gives CDR1 MNHEY, CDR2 SMNVEV (reference sequence). The CDR3 region has the DNA TGTGCCAGCAGTTCTGGGACAGGGGGGAGTGCCACCATATATTTT. This codes for CASSSGTGGSATIYF.

In this sample, this clonotype turned up once. The gene calls are TRBV10-3 and TRBJ2-3; 9 bases line up with TRBD2. Germline-derived CDR1 and CDR2 are ENHRY and SYGVKD. V dropped 4 bases and J dropped 4; count of bases not matched to a gene: 12. The CDR3 is 17 residues long. CDR3 bases: TGTGCCATCAGTGGTTCTAGCGGGGCTCATTTCGCAGATACGCAGTATTTT. Amino acid sequence: CAISGSSGAHFADTQYF.

The chain recombines TRBV29-1 with TRBJ1-1; D is unresolved. Germline CDR1 reads SQVTM; CDR2 reads ANQGSEA. The CDR3 covers 10 residues. Trimming pared 7 bases from V and 1 base from J, leaving 4 bases between. CDR3 coding DNA: TGCAGCGGCAGGAACACTGAAGCTTTCTTT. This gives the protein CSGRNTEAFF.

This sequence joins TRBV29-1 and TRBJ1-1; 8 bases fit TRBD1. Germline V lookup: CDR1 SQVTM, CDR2 ANQGSEA. The CDR3 has 15 residues. V was clipped by 7 bases and J by 6 bases; unmatched bases: 16. CDR3 nucleotide sequence: TGCAGCGCCGTTTGGACAGGGTATCGAAGCGCTGAAGCTTTCTTT. Its protein product is CSAVWTGYRSAEAFF.